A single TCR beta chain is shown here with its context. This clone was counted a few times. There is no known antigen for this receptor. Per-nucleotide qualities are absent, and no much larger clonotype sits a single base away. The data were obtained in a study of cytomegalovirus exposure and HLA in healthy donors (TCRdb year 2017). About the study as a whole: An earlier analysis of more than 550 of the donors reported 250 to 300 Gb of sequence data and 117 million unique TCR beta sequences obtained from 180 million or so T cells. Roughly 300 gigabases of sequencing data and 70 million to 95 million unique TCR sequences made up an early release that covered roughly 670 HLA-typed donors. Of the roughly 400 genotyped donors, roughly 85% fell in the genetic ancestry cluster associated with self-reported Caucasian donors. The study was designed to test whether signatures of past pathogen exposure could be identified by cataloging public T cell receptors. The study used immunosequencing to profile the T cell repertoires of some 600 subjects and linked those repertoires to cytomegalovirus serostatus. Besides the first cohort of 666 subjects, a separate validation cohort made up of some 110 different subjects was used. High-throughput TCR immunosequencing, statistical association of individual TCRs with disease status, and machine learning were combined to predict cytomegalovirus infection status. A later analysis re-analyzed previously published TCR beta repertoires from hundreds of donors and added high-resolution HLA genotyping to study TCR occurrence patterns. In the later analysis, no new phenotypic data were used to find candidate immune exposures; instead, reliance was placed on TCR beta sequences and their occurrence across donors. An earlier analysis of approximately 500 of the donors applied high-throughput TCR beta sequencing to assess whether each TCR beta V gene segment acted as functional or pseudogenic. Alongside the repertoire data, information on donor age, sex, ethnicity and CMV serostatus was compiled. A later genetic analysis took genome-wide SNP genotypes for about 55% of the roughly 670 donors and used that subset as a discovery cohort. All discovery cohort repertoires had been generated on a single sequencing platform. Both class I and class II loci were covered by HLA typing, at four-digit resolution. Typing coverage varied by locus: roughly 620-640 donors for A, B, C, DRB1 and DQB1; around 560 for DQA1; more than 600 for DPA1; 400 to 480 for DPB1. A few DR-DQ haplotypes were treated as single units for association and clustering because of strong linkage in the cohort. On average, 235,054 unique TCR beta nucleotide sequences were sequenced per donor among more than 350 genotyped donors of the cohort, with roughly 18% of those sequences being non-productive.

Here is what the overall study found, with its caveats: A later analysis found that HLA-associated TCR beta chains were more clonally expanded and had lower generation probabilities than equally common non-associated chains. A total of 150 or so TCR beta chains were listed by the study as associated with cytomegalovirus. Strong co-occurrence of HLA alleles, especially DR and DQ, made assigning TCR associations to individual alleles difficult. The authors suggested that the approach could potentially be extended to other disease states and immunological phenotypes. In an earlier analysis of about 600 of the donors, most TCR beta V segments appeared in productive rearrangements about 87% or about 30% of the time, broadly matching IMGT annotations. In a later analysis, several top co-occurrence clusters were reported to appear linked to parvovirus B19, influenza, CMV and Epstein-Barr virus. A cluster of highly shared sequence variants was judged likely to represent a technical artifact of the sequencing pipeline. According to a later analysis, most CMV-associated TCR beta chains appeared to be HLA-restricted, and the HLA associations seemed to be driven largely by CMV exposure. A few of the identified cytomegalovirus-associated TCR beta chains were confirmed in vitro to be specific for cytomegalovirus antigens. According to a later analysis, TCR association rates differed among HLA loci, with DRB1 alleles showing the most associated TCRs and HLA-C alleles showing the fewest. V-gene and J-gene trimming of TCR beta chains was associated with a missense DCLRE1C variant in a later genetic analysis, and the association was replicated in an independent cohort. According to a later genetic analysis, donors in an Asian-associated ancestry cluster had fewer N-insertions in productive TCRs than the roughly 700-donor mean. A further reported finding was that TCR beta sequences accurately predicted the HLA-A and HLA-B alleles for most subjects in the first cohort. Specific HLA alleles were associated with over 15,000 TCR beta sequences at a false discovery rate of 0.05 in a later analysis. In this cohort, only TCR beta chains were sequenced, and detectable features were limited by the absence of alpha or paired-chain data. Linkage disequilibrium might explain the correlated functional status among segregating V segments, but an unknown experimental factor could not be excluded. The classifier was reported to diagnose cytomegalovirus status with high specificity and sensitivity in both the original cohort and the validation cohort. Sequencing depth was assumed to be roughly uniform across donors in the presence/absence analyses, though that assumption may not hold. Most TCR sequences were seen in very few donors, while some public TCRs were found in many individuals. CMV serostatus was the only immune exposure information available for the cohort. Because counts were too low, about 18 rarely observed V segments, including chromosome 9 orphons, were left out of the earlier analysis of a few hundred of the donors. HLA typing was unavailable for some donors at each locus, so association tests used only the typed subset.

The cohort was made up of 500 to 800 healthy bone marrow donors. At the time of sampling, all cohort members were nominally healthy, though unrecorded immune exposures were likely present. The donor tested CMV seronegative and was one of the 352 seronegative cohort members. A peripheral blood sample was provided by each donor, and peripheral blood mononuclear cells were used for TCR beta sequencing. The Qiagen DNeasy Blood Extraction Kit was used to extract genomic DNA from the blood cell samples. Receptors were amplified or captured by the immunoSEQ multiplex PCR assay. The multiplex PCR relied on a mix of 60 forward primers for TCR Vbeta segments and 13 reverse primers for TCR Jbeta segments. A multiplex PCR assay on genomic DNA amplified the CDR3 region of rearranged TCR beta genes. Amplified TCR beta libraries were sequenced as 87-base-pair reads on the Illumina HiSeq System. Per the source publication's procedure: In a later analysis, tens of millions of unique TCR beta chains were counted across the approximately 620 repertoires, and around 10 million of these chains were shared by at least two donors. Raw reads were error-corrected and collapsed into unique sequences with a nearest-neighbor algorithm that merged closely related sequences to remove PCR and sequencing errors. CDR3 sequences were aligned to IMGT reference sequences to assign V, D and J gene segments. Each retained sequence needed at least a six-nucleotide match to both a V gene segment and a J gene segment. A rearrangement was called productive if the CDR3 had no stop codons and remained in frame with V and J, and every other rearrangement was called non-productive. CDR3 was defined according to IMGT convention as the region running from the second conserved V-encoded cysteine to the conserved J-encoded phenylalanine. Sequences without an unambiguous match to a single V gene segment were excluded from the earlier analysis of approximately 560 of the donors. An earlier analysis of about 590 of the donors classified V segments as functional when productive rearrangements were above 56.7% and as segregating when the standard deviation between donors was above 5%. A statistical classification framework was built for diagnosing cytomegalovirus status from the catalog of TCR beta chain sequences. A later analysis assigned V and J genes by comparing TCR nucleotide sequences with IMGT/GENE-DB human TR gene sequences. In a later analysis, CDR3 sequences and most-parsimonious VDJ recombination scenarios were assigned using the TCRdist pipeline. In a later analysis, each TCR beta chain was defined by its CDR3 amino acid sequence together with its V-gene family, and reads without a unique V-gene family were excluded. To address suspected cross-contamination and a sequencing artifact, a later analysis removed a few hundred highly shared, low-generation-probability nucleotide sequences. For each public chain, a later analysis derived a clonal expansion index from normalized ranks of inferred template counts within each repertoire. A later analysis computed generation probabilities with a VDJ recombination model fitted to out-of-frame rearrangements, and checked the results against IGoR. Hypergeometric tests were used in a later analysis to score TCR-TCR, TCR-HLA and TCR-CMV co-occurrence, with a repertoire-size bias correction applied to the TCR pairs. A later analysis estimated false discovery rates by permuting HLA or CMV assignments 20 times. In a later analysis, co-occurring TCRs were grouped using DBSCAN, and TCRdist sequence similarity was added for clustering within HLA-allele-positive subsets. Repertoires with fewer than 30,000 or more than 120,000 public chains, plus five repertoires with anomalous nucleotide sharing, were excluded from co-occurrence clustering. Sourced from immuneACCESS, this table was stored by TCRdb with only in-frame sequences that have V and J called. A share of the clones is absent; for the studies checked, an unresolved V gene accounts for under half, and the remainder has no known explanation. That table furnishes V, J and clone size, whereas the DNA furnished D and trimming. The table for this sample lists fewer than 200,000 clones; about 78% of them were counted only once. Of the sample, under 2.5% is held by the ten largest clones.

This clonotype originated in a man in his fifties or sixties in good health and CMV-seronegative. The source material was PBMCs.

The DNA sequence is as follows: TGTGCCATCAGTGAGTCGGTCAGGGGAAATAATCAGCCCCAGCATTTT. Its product reads: CAISESVRGNNQPQHF. In this chain, TRBV10-3 is recombined with TRBJ1-5; TRBD1 could be the D gene, as 6 bases match. Including cysteine and phenylalanine, the CDR3 has 16 amino acids. Only the CDR3 portion is preserved as DNA: 48 bases, with reading frame beginning at the first base. V is cut by 0 bases and J by 4 bases, and the space between the germline ends is 13 bases. Per the germline V gene, ENHRY is the CDR1 and SYGVKD is the CDR2.